This T cell receptor (beta chain) was profiled in a study of T cell repertoires in ileal Crohn's disease. Approximately 500 nanograms of biopsy DNA per sample underwent TCRB immunosequencing. Here immunoSEQ multiplex PCR was the method, and the copy in TCRdb shows in-frame clones only, minus some. The table lists 3,500 to 5,000 clones, roughly 78% of them singletons, with 10% to 15% in the top ten. From germline, CDR1 is SQVTM and CDR2 ANQGSEA. V gave up 1 base and J gave up 6 bases; unmatched junction bases: 4. This CDR3 is built from 13 residues. Specified time point: neoterminal ileum biopsy at postoperative endoscopy, about 6 months after surgery.

The chain couples TRBV29-1 to TRBJ2-7, with 9 bases lining up with TRBD1. Sequenced: ileal tissue. This receptor was identified in an adult with Crohn's disease. CDR3 amino acids: CSVEVRQGVEQYF. In DNA, the CDR3 is TGCAGCGTTGAAGTCCGACAGGGGGTCGAGCAGTACTTC.